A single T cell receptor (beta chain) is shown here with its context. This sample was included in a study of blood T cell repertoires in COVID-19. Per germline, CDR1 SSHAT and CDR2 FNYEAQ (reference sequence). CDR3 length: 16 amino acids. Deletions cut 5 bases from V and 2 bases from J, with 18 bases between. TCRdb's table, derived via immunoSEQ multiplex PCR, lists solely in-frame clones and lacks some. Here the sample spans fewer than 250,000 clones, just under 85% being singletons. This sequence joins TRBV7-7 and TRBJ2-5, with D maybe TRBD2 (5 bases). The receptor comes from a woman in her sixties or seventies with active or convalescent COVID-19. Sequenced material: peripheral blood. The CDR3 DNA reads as TGTGCCAGCAGCCCAGGCTACGCGGGCTGGCAAGAGACCCAGTACTTC. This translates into CASSPGYAGWQETQYF.